This T cell receptor beta chain originates from a study of T cell responses to AZD1222 COVID-19 vaccine. Study observations and caveats: Clonal diversity was possibly underestimated, and white British individuals and females predominated among donors. Reports indicate that nearly half of spike-specific TCRs are directed at unmutated variant regions.

The V end lost 0 bases, the J end lost 5 bases, and 11 bases lay between the germline ends. This CDR3 region has 14 residues. Germline V gives CDR1 SGDLS, CDR2 YYNGEE. TCRdb keeps only in-frame clones here, not all; method: immunoSEQ multiplex PCR. The table shows about 140,000 clones, with 85% to 95% occurring only once. Comments on this clone: Antigen: not known.

The specimen was peripheral blood, collected on day 0 of MenACWY control vaccination. The chain joins TRBV9 to TRBJ1-2; tentatively, D is TRBD1 (6 bases). This sequence originates from an adult in good health. The CDR3 coding sequence is TGTGCCAGCAGCGTAGATGGGGGGCTGTATGGCTACACCTTC. This gives the protein CASSVDGGLYGYTF.